This T cell receptor beta chain came from a study of monozygotic twins with inflammatory bowel disease. The CDR3 is 15 residues long. The germline gives CDR1 DFQATT, CDR2 SNEGSKA (reference sequence). After re-calling the 5' RACE reads, TCRdb lists one entry per CDR3 protein, DNA absent. The clone table shows hundreds of thousands of distinct CDR3 sequences, with the ten largest holding over 5.5%. V usage is TRBV20-1 and J usage is TRBJ1-5. Sequencing was performed on blood. The TCR sequence derives from a human donor with ulcerative colitis or Crohn's disease, or a healthy co-twin of an affected twin (not recorded which). The CDR3 protein is CSARDDGESNQPQHF.